The entry that follows covers one T cell receptor (beta chain) sequence. What it recognizes is unknown. The data are from a study of T cell responses to AZD1222 COVID-19 vaccine. Background on the study: Pooling was applied to second doses at about 4 or about 12 weeks.

Notes on the study in general: Baseline testing showed seropositivity in only a handful of AZD1222 recipients. Compared with day 0, the breadth and depth of the Spike-specific TCR repertoire rose significantly after two doses of AZD1222. The study found vaccine-associated CD4 TCRs spanning spike, dominant at 160-218 and 743-854.

The data were produced by immunoSEQ multiplex PCR, yet TCRdb's version contains in-frame clones alone and is incomplete. The sample has roughly 110,000 clones, roughly 88% seen once; the top ten hold 5.1%. The CDR3 sequence is 14 residues long. Trimming removed 4 bases from V and 4 bases from J, with 14 bases in between. Germline CDR1 reads SGHRS; CDR2 reads YFSETQ. Sequencing was performed on peripheral blood, taken on day 0 of AZD1222 vaccination. The genes are TRBV5-1 and TRBJ1-2; maybe TRBD1 (5 bases). This clonotype was obtained from an adult in good health. This CDR3 reads CASSGLTGAYGYTF. CDR3 coding DNA: TGCGCCAGCAGCGGATTAACAGGCGCCTATGGCTACACCTTC.